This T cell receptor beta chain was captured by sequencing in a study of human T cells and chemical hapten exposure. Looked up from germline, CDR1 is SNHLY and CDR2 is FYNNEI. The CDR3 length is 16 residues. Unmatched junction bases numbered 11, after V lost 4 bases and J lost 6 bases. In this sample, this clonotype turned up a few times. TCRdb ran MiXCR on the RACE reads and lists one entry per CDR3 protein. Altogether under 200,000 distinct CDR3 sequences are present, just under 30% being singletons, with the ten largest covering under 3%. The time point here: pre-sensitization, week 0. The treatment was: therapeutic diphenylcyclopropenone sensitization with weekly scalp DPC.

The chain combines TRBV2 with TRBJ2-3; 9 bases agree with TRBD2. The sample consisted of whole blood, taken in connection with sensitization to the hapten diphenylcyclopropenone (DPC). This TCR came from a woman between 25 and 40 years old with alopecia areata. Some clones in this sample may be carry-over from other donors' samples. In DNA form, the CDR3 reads TGTGCCAGCAGTGGAGAAGATAGCGGGAGTGTGGATACGCAGTATTTT. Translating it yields CASSGEDSGSVDTQYF.